The 23 T cell receptor beta chains presented below share a single source sample, sequenced in a study of glioma-infiltrating T cells after dendritic cell vaccination. Assay used: immunoSEQ multiplex PCR; TCRdb lists only in-frame clones, some missing. The data hold around 72,000 clones, with around 86% observed a single time. The sequencing here drew on blood, taken before dendritic cell vaccination. These receptors were taken from a human donor with glioblastoma.

This clone was seen once. V is TRBV6-1 and J is TRBJ1-6; possibly TRBD1 for D (5 bases). V lost 3 bases and J 8 bases, leaving 17 bases between the germline ends. Looked up from germline, CDR1 is MNHNS and CDR2 is SASEGT. This CDR3 has 16 amino acids. The CDR3, as DNA: TGTGCCAGCAGTGAGAGTCAGGGCGCTGCATATTCACCCCTCCACTTT. Its protein is CASSESQGAAYSPLHF.

V gene TRBV2 combines with J gene TRBJ2-3; 8 bases match TRBD2. V was clipped by 6 bases and J by 4 bases; unmatched bases: 6. Germline V lookup: CDR1 SNHLY, CDR2 FYNNEI. The CDR3 is 14 amino acids. The CDR3 sequence is CASSLGLAADTQYF. CDR3 bases: TGTGCCAGCAGCCTCGGACTAGCAGCAGATACGCAGTATTTT.

This chain uses TRBV6-5 with TRBJ2-6, with a possible D match to TRBD1 (6 bases). The germline gives CDR1 MNHEY, CDR2 SVGAGI. The ends were cut back, 2 bases at V and 2 bases at J, with 10 bases in the middle. This CDR3 is 16 amino acids long. CDR3 loop: CASSYHREAGANVLTF. CDR3 nucleotides: TGTGCCAGCAGTTACCACAGGGAAGCTGGGGCCAACGTCCTGACTTTC.

The chain uses TRBV2 and TRBJ1-1, with D hard to call. This CDR3 has 13 residues. Germline V gives CDR1 SNHLY, CDR2 FYNNEI. Trimming took 5 bases from V and 3 from J, leaving 10 bases between them. CDR3 in DNA: TGTGCCAGCAGTTCCGCAGGCCACACTGAAGCTTTCTTT. Protein sequence: CASSSAGHTEAFF.

The chain carries TRBV7-6 and TRBJ1-2; 8 bases line up with TRBD1. The ends lost 0 bases at V and 7 bases at J; junction bases unmatched: 4. CDR1 SGHVS and CDR2 FNYEAQ come from the germline V gene. The CDR3 consists of 14 residues. The CDR3 nucleotides are TGTGCCAGCAGCTTAGCTCAGCAGGGGGCTGGCTACACCTTC. It encodes CASSLAQQGAGYTF.

On this clone itself: This same CDR3 is encoded by further DNA sequences in the sample. The chain links TRBV5-4 to TRBJ2-7; unclear D gene. From germline, CDR1 is SGHNT and CDR2 YYREEE (reference sequence). The CDR3 covers 13 residues. V lost 0 bases and J lost 1, with 5 bases in between. CDR3 nucleotides: TGTGCCAGCAGCTTGGGCCAGTCCTACGAGCAGTACTTC. Protein product: CASSLGQSYEQYF.

The chain is built from TRBV19 and TRBJ1-1; 7 positions match TRBD1. The V segment lost 5 bases and the J segment 3 bases; nucleotides outside the gene matches: 3. There are 13 residues in the CDR3. Germline assignment: CDR1 LNHDA and CDR2 SQIVND (reference sequence). CDR3 region: CASSRGQHTEAFF. CDR3 bases: TGTGCCAGTAGTCGGGGACAGCACACTGAAGCTTTCTTT.

The chain is built from TRBV5-4 and TRBJ1-2; D uncertain. Germline values: CDR1 SGHNT, CDR2 YYREEE (reference sequence). The V gene lost 0 bases and the J gene lost 8 bases, with 20 bases spanning the gap. The CDR3 has 16 residues. The DNA for the CDR3 is TGTGCCAGCAGCTTGGATCGAAACAGCAGAATTTCGGGCTACACCTTC. It encodes CASSLDRNSRISGYTF.

Only a few counts were recorded for this clone. The chain links TRBV7-8 to TRBJ2-7; TRBD1 is a possible D gene (5 bases). The CDR3 length is 15 residues. Germline values: CDR1 SGHVS, CDR2 FQNEAQ. Trimming removed 5 bases from V and 5 bases from J, with 19 bases in between. Written as DNA, the CDR3 is TGTGCCAGCAGCCCCCGTTTCCAGGGTGAAGACGAGCAGTACTTC. This gives the protein CASSPRFQGEDEQYF.

J is TRBJ1-1 and V is TRBV4-2; the D is unclear. Trimming took 4 bases from V and 4 from J, leaving 16 bases between them. Looked up from germline, CDR1 is LGHNA and CDR2 is YNFKEQ. The CDR3 contains 15 residues. CDR3 sequence: CASSLEHGEGTEAFF. As DNA, the CDR3 is TGTGCCAGCAGCCTCGAACACGGGGAGGGCACTGAAGCTTTCTTT.

The chain uses TRBV7-2 and TRBJ1-2; 8 bases agree with TRBD1. V lost 4 bases and J lost 4; bases outside the gene matches: 8. The CDR3 has 15 residues. From germline, CDR1 is SGHTA and CDR2 FQGNSA. As DNA, the CDR3 is TGTGCCAGCAGCTCAGCTACCACAGGGGGCTATGGCTACACCTTC. It specifies CASSSATTGGYGYTF. Variable domain in full (rest from reference TRBV7-2 and TRBJ1-2): GAGVSQSPSNKVTEKGKDVELRCDPISGHTALYWYRQSLGQGLEFLIYFQGNSAPDKSGLPSDRFSAERTGGSVSTLTIQRTQQEDSAVYLCASSSATTGGYGYTFGSGTRLTVV.

This chain connects TRBV12-5 to TRBJ1-6; D not certain. V was clipped by 6 bases and J by 4 bases, with 13 bases between them. CDR1 is LGHNT and CDR2 is FRNRAP in the germline V gene. CDR3 length equals 15 residues. The CDR3 protein is CASGQLGLYNSPLHF. The CDR3 DNA reads as TGTGCTAGTGGGCAATTAGGACTGTATAATTCACCCCTCCACTTT.

The chain joins TRBV10-3 to TRBJ1-2, with a weak D call TRBD1 (6 bases). CDR3 length: 17 amino acids. V lost 4 bases, J lost 5 bases, and 23 bases lay in between. Germline values: CDR1 ENHRY, CDR2 SYGVKD. CDR3 sequence reads: CAISGFSKQGIGYGYTF. CDR3 sequence (DNA): TGTGCCATCAGTGGTTTCTCAAAACAGGGAATAGGGTATGGCTACACCTTC.

The genes are TRBV30 and TRBJ2-7; 9 nucleotides line up with TRBD1. The CDR3 length is 13 residues. The germline CDR1 and CDR2 sequences are GTSNPN and SVGIG (reference sequence). The V segment lost 7 bases and the J segment 6 bases; nucleotides outside the gene matches: 10. In DNA, the CDR3 is TGTGCCTCCGGGGGGACAGGGAACGCCGAGCAGTACTTC. Amino acid sequence: CASGGTGNAEQYF.

This chain connects TRBV6-1 to TRBJ2-3, with TRBD2 identical over 7 bases. Germline-derived CDR1 and CDR2 are MNHNS and SASEGT. This CDR3 region has 14 residues. The CDR3 is CAGEGGAYGDTQYF. CDR3 bases: TGTGCGGGGGAGGGAGGAGCATACGGGGATACGCAGTATTTT.

The chain uses TRBV9 and TRBJ2-3; TRBD2 aligns across 9 bases. The length of the CDR3 is 16 residues. The V and J ends lost 1 base and 2 bases, in that order; junction bases with no gene match: 5. The V gene's germline CDR1 is SGDLS and CDR2 YYNGEE. This chain's CDR3 is CASSVYLAGPTDTQYF. The CDR3 DNA sequence: TGTGCCAGCAGCGTATACCTAGCGGGGCCCACAGATACGCAGTATTTT.

The CDR3 here is CASSIPWQGVSNQPQHF. The CDR3 bases are TGTGCCAGTAGTATCCCGTGGCAGGGCGTCAGCAATCAGCCCCAGCATTTT. The chain combines TRBV19 with TRBJ1-5; D is perhaps TRBD1 (5 bases). The CDR3 has 17 residues. The V end lost 3 bases, the J end lost 1 base, and 16 bases lay between the germline ends. Germline V gene lookup returns CDR1 LNHDA and CDR2 SQIVND (reference sequence).

This chain links TRBV19 with TRBJ1-1; D ambiguous. Germline V gene sequence: CDR1 LNHDA, CDR2 SQIVND (reference sequence). Trimming stripped 3 bases from V and 0 bases from J, with 8 bases between. The CDR3 covers 14 residues. The CDR3 sequence: CASSINQLNTEAFF. CDR3 sequence (DNA): TGTGCCAGTAGTATCAACCAGTTGAACACTGAAGCTTTCTTT.

The chain employs TRBV11-3 and TRBJ2-2; TRBD2 matches 7 bases. Germline V CDR1 and CDR2: SGHNT, YENEEA. The CDR3 runs 15 residues. Germline trimming cut 0 bases from V and 4 bases from J; bases unmatched to any gene: 2. The CDR3 reads CASSLEGGSTGELFF. In DNA form, the CDR3 reads TGTGCCAGCAGCTTAGAGGGGGGGAGCACCGGGGAGCTGTTTTTT. Looking up the rest from reference TRBV11-3 and TRBJ2-2 gives the full variable domain: EAGVVQSPRYKIIEKKQPVAFWCNPISGHNTLYWYLQNLGQGPELLIRYENEEAVDDSQLPKDRFSAERLKGVDSTLKIQPAELGDSAVYLCASSLEGGSTGELFFGEGSRLTVL.

The V gene is TRBV4-3, the J gene TRBJ2-5; 9 positions agree with TRBD1. TRBJ2-7 explains the end of the DNA better; the J call may be wrong. Germline assignment: CDR1 LGHNA and CDR2 YSLEER. This CDR3 has 14 residues. CDR3: CASSHVGQGYEQYF. The CDR3, as DNA: TGCGCCAGCAGCCACGTGGGACAGGGCTACGAGCAGTACTTC.

The chain joins TRBV7-9 to TRBJ1-5, with 10 bases matching TRBD1. Unmatched junction bases numbered 5, after V lost 3 bases and J lost 6 bases. CDR3 length equals 15 residues. CDR1 SEHNR and CDR2 FQNEAQ come from the germline V gene (reference sequence). The chain's CDR3 is CASSLSTGGGQPQHF. The CDR3 coding sequence is TGTGCCAGCAGCTTGTCGACAGGGGGCGGTCAGCCCCAGCATTTT.

The V call is TRBV5-5, the J call TRBJ1-2; 10 positions match TRBD1. Losses at the gene ends were 4 bases for V and 5 bases for J; bases not matched to a gene: 8. The germline gives CDR1 SGHKS, CDR2 YYEKEE (reference sequence). The CDR3 contains 15 residues. The DNA for the CDR3 is TGTGCCAGCAGCAACGGACAGGGGGGAGGATATGGCTACACCTTC. Translating gives CASSNGQGGGYGYTF.

This chain joins TRBV28 and TRBJ2-4; D is perhaps TRBD2 (6 bases). Germline CDR1 and CDR2: MDHEN and SYDVKM. The CDR3 spans 15 residues. Trimming took 2 bases from V and 8 from J, leaving 16 bases between them. CDR3 coding DNA: TGTGCCAGCAGTTTACAGGGAGGCCGCGTGGACATTCAGTACTTC. Translating gives CASSLQGGRVDIQYF.